A single sample is the source of the 27 T cell receptor beta chains below, sequenced in a study of T cells in Graves' hyperthyroidism and ophthalmopathy. RNA transcripts gave rise to amplified TCR beta CDR3 regions. An initial round of RT-PCR targeting the TCR CDR3 relied on the HTBI primer set. A single record per CDR3 protein comes from TCRdb applying MiXCR to the multiplex PCR reads. The data show 540,000 or so distinct CDR3 sequences, around 46% seen once. The sample taken for sequencing was peripheral blood or thyroid tissue (not recorded which). The source of these receptors is an adult woman with Graves' disease, either hyperthyroidism or ophthalmopathy (not recorded which).

This clonotype was observed a handful of times. The chain combines TRBV7-6 with TRBJ2-1, with D tentatively TRBD2 (6 bases). Trimming cost V 3 bases and J 5 bases, with 11 bases left between them. The germline V gene has CDR1 SGHVS and CDR2 FNYEAQ. The CDR3 extends over 14 amino acids. The CDR3: CASSFGSGDNEQFF. The DNA for the CDR3 is TGTGCCAGCAGCTTTGGTAGCGGAGACAATGAGCAGTTCTTC.

V and J are TRBV7-3 and TRBJ2-3, with 16 positions matching TRBD2. The germline V gene encodes CDR1 SGHTA and CDR2 FQGTGA. The CDR3 runs to 17 residues. V trimming: 4 bases; J trimming: 6 bases; junction bases outside the gene matches: 7. CDR3 sequence (DNA): TGTGCCAGCAGCTCGGGACTAGCGGGAGGGCCAGGGGATACGCAGTATTTT. It yields the protein CASSSGLAGGPGDTQYF. Combining the CDR3 with reference TRBV7-3 and TRBJ2-3 gives the whole variable domain GAGVSQTPSNKVTEKGKYVELRCDPISGHTALYWYRQSLGQGPEFLIYFQGTGAADDSGLPNDRFFAVRPEGSVSTLKIQRTERGDSAVYLCASSSGLAGGPGDTQYFGPGTRLTVL.

The chain is built from TRBV5-1 and TRBJ1-2, with D maybe TRBD1 (6 bases). The CDR3 loop spans 14 amino acids. V lost 4 bases and J lost 4, with 14 bases in between. CDR1 is SGHRS and CDR2 is YFSETQ in the germline V gene. This chain's CDR3 is CASSIGQSSYGYTF. CDR3 nucleotides: TGCGCCAGCAGCATTGGACAGAGCTCCTATGGCTACACCTTC.

This clonotype occurred once. J is TRBJ2-6 and V is TRBV19; a possible D gene is TRBD1 (5 bases). Germline CDR1 and CDR2: LNHDA and SQIVND (reference sequence). V lost 10 bases, J lost 2 bases, and 9 bases lay in between. CDR3 length: 13 residues. The CDR3 reads CATKGAGANVLTF. The DNA for the CDR3 is TGTGCCACCAAAGGGGCTGGGGCCAACGTCCTGACTTTC.

In DNA form, the CDR3 reads TGTGCCAGCAGCTTACGCAGGAACTATGGCTACACCATATATTTT. The encoded protein is CASSLRRNYGYTIYF. V gene TRBV7-2 combines with J gene TRBJ1-3; D uncertain. The CDR3 totals 15 residues. CDR1 is SGHTA and CDR2 is FQGNSA in the germline V gene. Trimming removed 2 bases at V and 8 bases at J, with 16 bases between.

This clonotype was detected many times. The V gene is TRBV6-5, the J gene TRBJ1-3; D call uncertain. The CDR3 sequence is 15 residues long. Germline CDR1 MNHEY, CDR2 SVGAGI. The V gene lost 5 bases and the J gene lost 0 bases, with 11 bases spanning the gap. As DNA, the CDR3 is TGTGCCAGCAGTGAACCCGCCGACTCTGGAAACACCATATATTTT. Encoded protein: CASSEPADSGNTIYF.

This clonotype was recorded a few times. The CDR3 DNA reads as TGTGCCAGCAGGGAGGGGCTTTGGGAAGCTTTCTTT. Its translation: CASREGLWEAFF. This chain joins TRBV2 and TRBJ1-1; perhaps TRBD1 as D (5 bases). Looked up from germline, CDR1 is SNHLY and CDR2 is FYNNEI. The CDR3 has 12 residues. The V and J ends lost 6 bases and 8 bases respectively, with 13 bases between them.

V and J are TRBV7-6 and TRBJ1-3, with 9 bases lining up with TRBD1. V trimming: 1 base; J trimming: 2 bases; junction bases outside the gene matches: 3. Germline V lookup: CDR1 SGHVS, CDR2 FNYEAQ. The length of the CDR3 is 16 residues. The CDR3: CASSLETGGAGNTIYF. The CDR3 DNA reads TGTGCCAGCAGCTTAGAGACAGGGGGTGCTGGAAACACCATATATTTT.

Details on this clonotype: The conserved phenylalanine or tryptophan is not found at the CDR3 terminus, so this likely reflects a read error. Because the CDR3's place on the DNA is in doubt, the DNA is left out and the CDR3 is given as listed by TCRdb. This chain uses TRBV12-3 or TRBV12-4 with TRBJ2-5; whether TRBD1, the table's D call, matches the DNA was not checked. A total of 9 residues make up the CDR3, ends included. The CDR3 loop reads CASQPGHPI.

There are many counts of this clonotype. The rearrangement uses TRBV10-3 and TRBJ2-3; perhaps TRBD2 as D (6 bases). Germline V gene data show CDR1 as ENHRY and CDR2 as SYGVKD. V gave up 10 bases and J gave up 4 bases, with 18 bases separating them. There are 14 residues in the CDR3. The CDR3 nucleotides are TGTGCCACTCGGCCCGGGCGGGACTCAGATACGCAGTATTTT. Protein: CATRPGRDSDTQYF.

This chain uses TRBV7-9 with TRBJ2-5, with TRBD2 as a possible D gene (6 bases). CDR3 length equals 14 residues. V was clipped by 6 bases and J by 5 bases, with 16 bases between them. Per germline, CDR1 SEHNR and CDR2 FQNEAQ (reference sequence). This CDR3 reads CASSFTRGSETQYF. The CDR3 region has the DNA TGTGCCAGCAGTTTTACCCGGGGGTCGGAGACCCAGTACTTC.

This clonotype was counted ten times or more. The J gene is TRBJ2-7, the V gene TRBV14; 7 nucleotides align to TRBD1. V shed 0 bases and J 3 bases; nucleotides not matched to a gene: 2. The CDR3 has 14 residues. CDR1 is SGHDN, CDR2 FVKESK, per germline. The CDR3 spells CASSQDAGGYEQYF. The DNA for the CDR3 is TGTGCCAGCAGCCAAGATGCAGGGGGCTACGAGCAGTACTTC.

There are many counts of this clonotype. J is TRBJ2-7 and V is TRBV7-2; TRBD1 is a possible D gene (5 bases). The CDR3 runs 14 residues. The germline CDR1 and CDR2 sequences are SGHTA and FQGNSA. Trimming shortened V by 7 bases and J by 0 bases, and 13 bases separated the two germline ends. CDR3 region: CASIEMGHSYEQYF. For the CDR3, the DNA is TGTGCCAGCATCGAGATGGGGCACTCCTACGAGCAGTACTTC.

The CDR3 DNA follows: TGTGCCAGCAGTGAATCCTCCGGAAAACTGTTTTTT. Translation gives CASSESSGKLFF. The rearrangement joins TRBV25-1 to TRBJ1-4; D is undetermined. The V gene's germline CDR1 is MGHDK and CDR2 SYGVNS. The CDR3 has 12 amino acids. V shed 1 base and J shed 10 bases, with 7 bases lying between them. Full variable domain (rest looked up from reference TRBV25-1 and TRBJ1-4): EADIYQTPRYLVIGTGKKITLECSQTMGHDKMYWYQQDPGMELHLIHYSYGVNSTEKGDLSSESTVSRIRTEHFPLTLESARPSHTSQYLCASSESSGKLFFGSGTQLSVL.

Only a few counts were recorded for this clonotype. The V gene is TRBV19, the J gene TRBJ1-5, with a possible D match to TRBD1 (6 bases). Deletions cut 5 bases from V and 0 bases from J, with 11 bases between. Germline V gene data show CDR1 as LNHDA and CDR2 as SQIVND (reference sequence). This CDR3 spans 15 amino acids. CDR3 in amino acids: CASSVGQTSNQPQHF. The CDR3 DNA follows: TGTGCCAGTAGTGTCGGACAGACTAGCAATCAGCCCCAGCATTTT.

The rearrangement uses TRBV7-9 and TRBJ2-5, with 13 bases aligning to TRBD2. Losses at the gene ends were 5 bases for V and 8 bases for J; bases not matched to a gene: 8. The CDR3 is made up of 15 amino acids. The germline V gene encodes CDR1 SEHNR and CDR2 FQNEAQ (reference sequence). CDR3 loop: CASSAGTSGIGTQYF. The CDR3 nucleotides read TGTGCCAGCAGCGCTGGGACTAGCGGGATCGGTACCCAGTACTTC.

With regard to this clonotype: A much larger clone sits a single nucleotide away, making a read error possible. The chain couples TRBV25-1 to TRBJ1-3; D gene uncertain. The V gene lost 6 bases and the J gene lost 0 bases, with 6 bases spanning the gap. The V gene's germline CDR1 is MGHDK and CDR2 SYGVNS. The CDR3 is made up of 13 amino acids. The CDR3, as DNA: TGTGCCAGCAGGGCCCACTCTGGAAACACCATATATTTT. Its protein product is CASRAHSGNTIYF.

The chain is built from TRBV7-3 and TRBJ1-6; 10 nucleotides match TRBD1. With V trimmed by 3 bases and J by 8 bases, 1 base remained unmatched. Germline V CDR1 and CDR2: SGHTA, FQGTGA. This CDR3 comprises 14 residues. The CDR3 DNA reads as TGTGCCAGCAGCTTGACAGGGGGCTATTCACCCCTCCACTTT. Translation: CASSLTGGYSPLHF. The entire variable domain, with the rest obtained from reference TRBV7-3 and TRBJ1-6, is as follows: GAGVSQTPSNKVTEKGKYVELRCDPISGHTALYWYRQSLGQGPEFLIYFQGTGAADDSGLPNDRFFAVRPEGSVSTLKIQRTERGDSAVYLCASSLTGGYSPLHFGNGTRLTVT.

The chain links TRBV2 to TRBJ1-4, with 7 bases fitting TRBD1. Germline V CDR1 and CDR2: SNHLY, FYNNEI. The CDR3 contains 15 residues. V lost 5 bases and J lost 5; bases outside the gene matches: 8. CDR3 protein: CASSSKQGRNEKLFF. As DNA, the CDR3 is TGTGCCAGCAGTTCGAAACAGGGGCGCAATGAAAAACTGTTTTTT.

The chain has TRBV27 and TRBJ2-7; no clear D gene. V shed 3 bases and J shed 3 bases, with 15 bases lying between them. CDR1 is MNHEY, CDR2 SMNVEV, per germline (reference sequence). There are 15 residues in the CDR3. The CDR3 loop is CASSFGPVTSYEQYF. The CDR3 DNA follows: TGTGCCAGCAGTTTCGGGCCGGTAACAAGCTACGAGCAGTACTTC.

Many counts were recorded for this clonotype. The V gene is TRBV6-2 or TRBV6-3, the J gene TRBJ2-7, with D unclear. CDR1 is MNHEY, CDR2 SVGEGT, per germline. CDR3 length equals 12 residues. V lost 4 bases, J lost 6 bases, and 10 bases lay in between. CDR3 DNA: TGTGCCAGCAGTTGGGCTCGAGGCGAGCAGTACTTC. This sequence encodes CASSWARGEQYF.

The rearrangement uses TRBV15 and TRBJ1-5; D not resolved. Germline V CDR1 and CDR2: LNHNV, YYDKDF (reference sequence). The ends were cut back, 3 bases at V and 3 bases at J, with 12 bases in the middle. This CDR3 comprises 15 residues. CDR3 amino acids: CATSSFHGVNQPQHF. The DNA of the CDR3 is TGTGCCACCAGCAGCTTCCACGGGGTCAATCAGCCCCAGCATTTT.

A word on this clonotype: The CDR3 carries no conserved terminal phenylalanine or tryptophan, so it likely arises from a read error. The chain couples TRBV7-8 to TRBJ1-1; D not certain. Looked up from germline, CDR1 is SGHVS and CDR2 is FQNEAQ. The CDR3 is made up of 13 amino acids. This chain's CDR3 is CASGFLQNTEAFS. The CDR3 DNA reads as TGTGCCAGCGGCTTCCTACAGAACACTGAAGCTTTCTCT.

The V gene is TRBV14, the J gene TRBJ2-5, with 9 bases aligning to TRBD2. With 1 base clipped from V and 2 bases from J, the junction kept 5 bases outside the gene matches. Germline values: CDR1 SGHDN, CDR2 FVKESK. There are 16 residues in the CDR3. The CDR3 is CASSQVRAGGQETQYF. CDR3 coding DNA: TGTGCCAGCAGCCAAGTTCGAGCGGGAGGACAAGAGACCCAGTACTTC. Using reference TRBV14 and TRBJ2-5 for the parts outside the CDR3, the full variable domain is EAGVTQFPSHSVIEKGQTVTLRCDPISGHDNLYWYRRVMGKEIKFLLHFVKESKQDESGMPNNRFLAERTGGTYSTLKVQPAELEDSGVYFCASSQVRAGGQETQYFGPGTRLLVL.

This clonotype has only one observation. This could be a read error, since a much larger clone is one nucleotide away. V and J are TRBV10-2 and TRBJ2-5; D gene ambiguous. The CDR3 consists of 13 residues. Per the germline V gene, CDR1 is WSHSY and CDR2 is SAAADI. The CDR3: CASSLGYQDTQYF. The CDR3 coding sequence is TGTGCCAGCAGCCTAGGATACCAAGACACCCAGTACTTC.

The sample holds a few counts of this clonotype. This rearrangement joins TRBV9 to TRBJ1-2; D gene uncertain. The germline gives CDR1 SGDLS, CDR2 YYNGEE. The CDR3 is 14 amino acids. V was clipped by 4 bases and J by 0 bases, with 10 bases between them. DNA for the CDR3: TGTGCCAGCAGCCCCCGAGGATCTAACTATGGCTACACCTTC. It is translated as CASSPRGSNYGYTF.

Remarks on this clonotype: Since a much larger clone is just one base distant, this may be a read error. This sequence joins TRBV27 and TRBJ2-7; D perhaps matches TRBD1 (5 bases). Germline lookup yields CDR1 MNHEY and CDR2 SMNVEV (reference sequence). V was clipped by 11 bases and J by 3 bases, with 17 bases between them. This CDR3 is 13 amino acids long. CDR3 sequence reads: CAAGARRIYEQYF. The CDR3 DNA reads TGTGCCGCTGGGGCGCGGCGGATCTACGAGCAGTACTTC.